This T cell receptor beta chain is from a study of T cell repertoires in cytomegalovirus infection. Study-level information: Indications came from public TCR beta signatures; they pointed to CMV infection and to a matching HLA type.

This clonotype came up many times. Its specificity is not known. Germline assignment: CDR1 SGHAT and CDR2 FQNNGV. Between the trimmed V and J ends, which lost 5 bases and 0 bases, there was a span of 16 bases. The CDR3 contains 16 residues. TCRdb analysed the reads with MiXCR anew, one entry per CDR3 protein. The data show approximately 500,000 distinct CDR3 sequences, about a quarter seen once. Study-level points and caveats: HLA-C-restricted CMV-specific TCR beta clonotypes were dominant in the ex vivo response. Totalled public TCR beta family frequency picked out people who carried CMV plus the relevant HLA.

Sequencing was carried out using PBMCs. The chain recombines TRBV11-2 with TRBJ1-2; perhaps TRBD1 as D (5 bases). The receptor was derived from a human donor in good health (CMV status not recorded). Some clones in this sample may be carry-over from other donors' samples. The DNA for the CDR3 is TGTGCCAGCAGCCCCCCAGGGAGAATCGCTAACTATGGCTACACCTTC. Translating it yields CASSPPGRIANYGYTF.